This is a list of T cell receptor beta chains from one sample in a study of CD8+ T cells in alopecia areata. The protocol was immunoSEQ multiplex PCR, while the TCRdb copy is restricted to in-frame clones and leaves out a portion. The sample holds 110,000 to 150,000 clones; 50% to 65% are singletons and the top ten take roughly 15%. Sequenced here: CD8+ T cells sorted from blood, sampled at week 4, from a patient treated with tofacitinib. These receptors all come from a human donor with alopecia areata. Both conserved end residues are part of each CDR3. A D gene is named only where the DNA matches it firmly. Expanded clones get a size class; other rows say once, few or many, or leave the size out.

CDR3 protein: CASSLGLAVTYEQYF
CDR3 DNA: TGTGCCAGCAGCTTAGGGCTAGCGGTCACCTACGAGCAGTACTTC
J gene: TRBJ2-7
clone size: -
V gene: TRBV7-8
D gene: TRBD2

CDR3 protein: CASGSPGQGSYEQYF
CDR3 DNA: TGTGCTAGTGGTTCTCCGGGACAGGGCAGCTACGAGCAGTACTTC
J gene: TRBJ2-7
clone size: -
V gene: TRBV12-5
D gene: TRBD1

CDR3 protein: CASTGGASNEQFF
CDR3 DNA: TGCGCCAGCACTGGCGGGGCCTCCAATGAGCAGTTCTTC
J gene: TRBJ2-1
clone size: -
V gene: TRBV10-2
D gene: -

CDR3 protein: CASSSGAANYGYTF
CDR3 DNA: TGTGCCAGCAGCTCCGGGGCCGCTAACTATGGCTACACCTTC
J gene: TRBJ1-2
clone size: -
V gene: TRBV7-9
D gene: -

CDR3 protein: CASSLPGLAETQYF
CDR3 DNA: TGCGCCAGCAGCCTCCCCGGACTAGCGGAGACCCAGTACTTC
J gene: TRBJ2-5
clone size: -
V gene: TRBV4-1
D gene: TRBD2

CDR3 protein: CASSSRLGYTEAFF
CDR3 DNA: TGTGCCAGCAGCTCCAGGCTTGGATACACTGAAGCTTTCTTT
J gene: TRBJ1-1
clone size: -
V gene: TRBV5-6
D gene: -

CDR3 protein: CASSLQGLLSPLHF
CDR3 DNA: TGTGCCAGCAGTCTACAGGGGTTACTTTCACCCCTCCACTTT
J gene: TRBJ1-6
clone size: -
V gene: TRBV25-1
D gene: TRBD1

CDR3 protein: CASSPDSTYEQYF
CDR3 DNA: TGTGCCAGCAGCCCGGACAGCACCTACGAGCAGTACTTC
J gene: TRBJ2-7
clone size: -
V gene: TRBV6-1
D gene: -

CDR3 protein: CASSLTGQGWAEAFF
CDR3 DNA: TGTGCCAGCAGCCTCACCGGACAGGGATGGGCTGAAGCTTTCTTT
J gene: TRBJ1-1
clone size: few
V gene: TRBV13
D gene: TRBD1

CDR3 protein: CASSENLRGQGSNEQFF
CDR3 DNA: TGTGCCAGCAGCGAAAATCTACGTGGACAGGGCTCGAATGAGCAGTTCTTC
J gene: TRBJ2-1
clone size: few
V gene: TRBV7-9
D gene: TRBD1

CDR3 protein: CSVEDRDRGNTIYF
CDR3 DNA: TGCAGCGTTGAAGATCGGGACAGGGGAAACACCATATATTTT
J gene: TRBJ1-3
clone size: -
V gene: TRBV29-1
D gene: TRBD1

CDR3 protein: CASSDREPLSYEQYF
CDR3 DNA: TGTGCCAGCAGTGACAGGGAGCCCCTCTCCTACGAGCAGTACTTC
J gene: TRBJ2-7
clone size: -
V gene: TRBV2
D gene: -

CDR3 protein: CASSLEERSTDTQYF
CDR3 DNA: TGTGCCAGCAGCTTGGAGGAGCGGAGCACAGATACGCAGTATTTT
J gene: TRBJ2-3
clone size: -
V gene: TRBV5-4
D gene: -

CDR3 protein: CASSLGNGREQYF
CDR3 DNA: TGCGCCAGCAGCTTGGGAAATGGTCGCGAGCAGTACTTC
J gene: TRBJ2-7
clone size: -
V gene: TRBV5-1
D gene: -

CDR3 protein: CASSLGGGFMNTEAFF
CDR3 DNA: TGTGCCAGCAGCTTGGGAGGTGGTTTCATGAACACTGAAGCTTTCTTT
J gene: TRBJ1-1
clone size: -
V gene: TRBV5-6
D gene: -

CDR3 protein: CASSPSGGYNEQFF
CDR3 DNA: TGTGCCAGCTCACCCTCTGGGGGGTACAATGAGCAGTTCTTC
J gene: TRBJ2-1
clone size: -
V gene: TRBV18
D gene: -

CDR3 protein: CAWSVSPNTEAFF
CDR3 DNA: TGTGCCTGGAGTGTATCCCCGAACACTGAAGCTTTCTTT
J gene: TRBJ1-1
clone size: -
V gene: TRBV30
D gene: -